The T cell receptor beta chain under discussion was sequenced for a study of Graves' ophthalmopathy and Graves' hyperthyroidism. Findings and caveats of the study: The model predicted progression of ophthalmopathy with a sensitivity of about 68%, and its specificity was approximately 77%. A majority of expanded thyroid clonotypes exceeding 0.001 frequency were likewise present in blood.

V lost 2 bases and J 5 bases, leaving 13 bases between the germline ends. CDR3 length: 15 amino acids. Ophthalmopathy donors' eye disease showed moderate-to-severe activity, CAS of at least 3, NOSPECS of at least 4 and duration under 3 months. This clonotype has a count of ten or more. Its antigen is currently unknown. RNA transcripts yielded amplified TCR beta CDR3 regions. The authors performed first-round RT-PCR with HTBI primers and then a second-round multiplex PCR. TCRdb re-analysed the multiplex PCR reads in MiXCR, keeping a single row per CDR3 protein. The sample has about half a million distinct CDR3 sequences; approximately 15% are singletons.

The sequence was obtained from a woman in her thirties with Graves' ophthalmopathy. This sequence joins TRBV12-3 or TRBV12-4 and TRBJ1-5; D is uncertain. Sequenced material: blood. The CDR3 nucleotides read TGTGCCAGCAGTTTAAAAGGTGGCGGAGATCAGCCCCAGCATTTT. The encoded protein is CASSLKGGGDQPQHF.